This T cell receptor (beta chain) was sequenced for a study of cytomegalovirus exposure and HLA in healthy donors. Study conclusions and caveats: Cytomegalovirus association was assigned to approximately 160 TCR beta chains. Most CMV-associated TCR beta chains were later found to appear HLA-restricted. In a later analysis, TCR beta V- and J-gene trimming showed a link to a missense DCLRE1C variant. An apparent linkage of common viral pathogens to several of the most significant clusters emerged in a later analysis.

A single count supports this clone. The antigen remains undetermined. The V and J ends lost 1 base and 5 bases respectively, with 8 bases between them. CDR1 LNHNV and CDR2 YYDKDF come from the germline V gene (reference sequence). The CDR3 is 14 residues long. The primer mix had 60 Vbeta and 13 Jbeta primers. Some clones are missing from TCRdb's copy, which holds only in-frame ones; the method was immunoSEQ multiplex PCR. This sample has roughly 80,000 clones, with roughly 60% found just once. This chain uses TRBV15 with TRBJ2-2; D gene unclear. This sequence originates from a man aged 30 to 45 in good health and CMV-seropositive. The sample taken for sequencing was PBMCs. The CDR3 here is CATSRVGRTGELFF. CDR3 in DNA: TGTGCCACCAGCAGAGTAGGCAGGACCGGGGAGCTGTTTTTT. The whole variable domain, remainder taken from reference TRBV15 and TRBJ2-2, is DAMVIQNPRYQVTQFGKPVTLSCSQTLNHNVMYWYQQKSSQAPKLLFHYYDKDFNNEADTPDNFQSRRPNTSFCFLDIRSPGLGDTAMYLCATSRVGRTGELFFGEGSRLTVL.